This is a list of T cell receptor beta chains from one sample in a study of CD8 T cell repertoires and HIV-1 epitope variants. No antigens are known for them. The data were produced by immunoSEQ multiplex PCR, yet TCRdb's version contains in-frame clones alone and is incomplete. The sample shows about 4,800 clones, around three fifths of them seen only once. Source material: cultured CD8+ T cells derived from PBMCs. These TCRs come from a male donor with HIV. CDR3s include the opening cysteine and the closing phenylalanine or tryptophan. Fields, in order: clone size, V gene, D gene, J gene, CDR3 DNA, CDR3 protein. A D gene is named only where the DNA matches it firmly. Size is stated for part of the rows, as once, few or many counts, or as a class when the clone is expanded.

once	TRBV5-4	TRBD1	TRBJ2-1	TGTGCCAGCAGCTTTCGACAGGGGGCTAAAAATGAGCAGTTCTTC	CASSFRQGAKNEQFF
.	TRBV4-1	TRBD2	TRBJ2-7	TGCGCCAGCAGCCAACTAGCGGGAGACCACGAGCAGTACTTC	CASSQLAGDHEQYF
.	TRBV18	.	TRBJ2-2	TGTGCCAGCTCACCTACAGGGAGCTACACCGGGGAGCTGTTTTTT	CASSPTGSYTGELFF
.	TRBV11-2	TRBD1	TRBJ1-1	TGTGCCAGCAGCTCGACAGGGGGGAGGAAAGCTTTCTTT	CASSSTGGRKAFF
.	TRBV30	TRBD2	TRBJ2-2	TGTGCCTGGAGTGTAGCGGGGGGCGGGGAGCTGTTTTTT	CAWSVAGGGELFF
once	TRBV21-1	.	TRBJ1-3	TGTGCCAGCAGCAAAGGATTATCGGGACAGGGAAAGTACTCTGGAAACACCATATATTTT	CASSKGLSGQGKYSGNTIYF
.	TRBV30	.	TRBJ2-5	TGTGCCTGGGGTGAGGGGCAAGAGACCCAGTACTTC	CAWGEGQETQYF
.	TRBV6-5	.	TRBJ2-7	TGTGCCAGCAGTTACAGCGGCCGGGGAATTACCTACGAGCAGTACTTC	CASSYSGRGITYEQYF
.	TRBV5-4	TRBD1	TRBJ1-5	TGTGCCAGCAGCCTGGACAGGGGGAGCAATCAGCCCCAGCATTTT	CASSLDRGSNQPQHF
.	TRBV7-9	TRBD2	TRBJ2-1	TGTGCCAGCAGTGGGACTAGCGGAGGTTGGTACAATGAGCAGTTCTTC	CASSGTSGGWYNEQFF